This is a list of T cell receptor beta chains from one sample in a study of identical twins. Via MiXCR, TCRdb re-called the 5' RACE reads, giving one row per CDR3 protein. Among some 1,700,000 distinct CDR3 sequences listed, more than 30% were seen once. Input material: cord blood. Source of these receptors: a newborn girl in good health. The conserved cysteine and the conserved F or W are not part of the CDR3 here. Clone size appears in some rows only: once, few, many, or a class for an expanded clone.

cdr3_aa: ASSWGLDNNEQF; v_call: TRBV13; clone_size: .; j_call: TRBJ2-1
cdr3_aa: ASSLSGTLGDEQF; v_call: TRBV28; clone_size: once; j_call: TRBJ2-1
cdr3_aa: ATSRGGFGGYT; v_call: TRBV15; clone_size: few; j_call: TRBJ1-2
cdr3_aa: ASSQEYRPNYGYT; v_call: TRBV4-1; clone_size: .; j_call: TRBJ1-2
cdr3_aa: ASSHRGPGGYGYT; v_call: TRBV4-1; clone_size: few; j_call: TRBJ1-2
cdr3_aa: ASSFIGPGANVLT; v_call: TRBV27; clone_size: .; j_call: TRBJ2-6
cdr3_aa: SARDSGGTHTDTQY; v_call: TRBV20-1; clone_size: .; j_call: TRBJ2-3
cdr3_aa: ASSRILAGAVSYEQY; v_call: TRBV6-6; clone_size: .; j_call: TRBJ2-7
cdr3_aa: ATRWRERDTQY; v_call: TRBV25-1; clone_size: few; j_call: TRBJ2-3
cdr3_aa: ANSLAGGTDTQY; v_call: TRBV7-2; clone_size: few; j_call: TRBJ2-3
cdr3_aa: ASSPPSGRNTEAF; v_call: TRBV7-2; clone_size: .; j_call: TRBJ1-1
cdr3_aa: ASRTEINYGYT; v_call: TRBV10-3; clone_size: .; j_call: TRBJ1-2
cdr3_aa: ASSPDRGHTDTQY; v_call: TRBV13; clone_size: few; j_call: TRBJ2-3
cdr3_aa: ASRPPVMNTEAF; v_call: TRBV6-2/TRBV6-3; clone_size: .; j_call: TRBJ1-1
cdr3_aa: SAWTSGKGDTQY; v_call: TRBV29-1; clone_size: few; j_call: TRBJ2-3
cdr3_aa: ASSPDTGYSPPH; v_call: TRBV14; clone_size: .; j_call: TRBJ1-6
cdr3_aa: SVEGFGQGSDYEQY; v_call: TRBV29-1; clone_size: many; j_call: TRBJ2-7
cdr3_aa: ASSSPGTSGRSGETQY; v_call: TRBV28; clone_size: .; j_call: TRBJ2-5